This T cell receptor (beta chain) stems from a study of human versus mouse CDR3 diversity and MHC coevolution. Trimming left V 2 bases short and J 4 bases short, with 19 bases between. Germline V gene data show CDR1 as SGHRS and CDR2 as YFSETQ. The CDR3 runs 17 residues. Repertoires were generated with immunoSEQ multiplex PCR, while TCRdb's copy carries only in-frame clones and drops some. Here the sample spans tens of thousands of clones, around 94% being singletons. The source is a person in their sixties in good health. This chain connects TRBV5-1 to TRBJ2-1, with D perhaps TRBD2 (6 bases). Sequenced sample: naive CD4+ T cells from blood. Stated subset: CD45RO-negative CD62L-positive naive CD4 T cells. CDR3 sequence: CASSLLRGADTYNEQFF. CDR3 coding DNA: TGCGCCAGCAGCTTACTGCGGGGAGCGGATACATACAATGAGCAGTTCTTC.